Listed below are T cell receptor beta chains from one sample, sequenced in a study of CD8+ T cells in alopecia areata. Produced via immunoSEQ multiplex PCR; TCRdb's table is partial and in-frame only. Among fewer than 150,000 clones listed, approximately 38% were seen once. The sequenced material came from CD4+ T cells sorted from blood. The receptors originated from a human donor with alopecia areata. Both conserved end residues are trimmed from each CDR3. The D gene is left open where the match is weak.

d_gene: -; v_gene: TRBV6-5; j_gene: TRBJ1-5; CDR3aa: ASSPRGSNQPQH
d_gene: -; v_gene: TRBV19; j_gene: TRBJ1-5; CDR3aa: ASSPVGTPQH
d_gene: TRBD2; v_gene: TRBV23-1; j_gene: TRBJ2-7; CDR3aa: ASSQTAGLAGSPYEQY
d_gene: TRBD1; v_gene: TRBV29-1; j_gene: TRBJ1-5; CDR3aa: SVGGQGAGQPQH
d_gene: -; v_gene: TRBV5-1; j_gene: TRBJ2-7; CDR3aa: ASSLVGASSYEQY
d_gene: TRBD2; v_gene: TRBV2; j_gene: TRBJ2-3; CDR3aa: ASSVSGRGTDTQY
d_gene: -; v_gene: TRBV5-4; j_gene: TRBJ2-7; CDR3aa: ASSLNVRAEQY
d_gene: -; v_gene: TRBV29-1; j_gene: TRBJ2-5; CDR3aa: SVGKGTGGQETQY
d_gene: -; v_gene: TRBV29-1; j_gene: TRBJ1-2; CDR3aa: SAWTGPGGYT
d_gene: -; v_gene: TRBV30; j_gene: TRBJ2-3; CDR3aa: AWSVRASRSTDTQY
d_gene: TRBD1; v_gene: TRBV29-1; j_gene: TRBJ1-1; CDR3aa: SVATSGRDRAGKTEAF
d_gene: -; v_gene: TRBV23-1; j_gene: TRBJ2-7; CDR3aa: ASRPRWVNSYEQY
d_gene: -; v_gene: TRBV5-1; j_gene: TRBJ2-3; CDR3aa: ASTPGTDTYRGTQY
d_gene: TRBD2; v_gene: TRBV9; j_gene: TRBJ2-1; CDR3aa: ASSVYLAGVNNEQF
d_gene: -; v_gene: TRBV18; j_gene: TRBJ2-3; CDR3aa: ASSTGTLALGDTQY
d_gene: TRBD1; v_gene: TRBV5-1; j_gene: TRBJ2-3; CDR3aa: ASSFGTGPDTQY
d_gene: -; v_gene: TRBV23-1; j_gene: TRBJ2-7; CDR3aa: AWGDSGNYEQY
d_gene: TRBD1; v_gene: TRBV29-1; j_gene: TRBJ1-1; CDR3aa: SVEGDSSLGTEAF
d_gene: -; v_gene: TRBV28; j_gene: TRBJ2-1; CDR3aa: ASSPRGTPHNEQF
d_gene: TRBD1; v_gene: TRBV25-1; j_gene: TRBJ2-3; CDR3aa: ASGADRFSTDTQY
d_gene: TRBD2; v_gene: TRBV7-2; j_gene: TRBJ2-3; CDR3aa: ASSLVLAGADTQY
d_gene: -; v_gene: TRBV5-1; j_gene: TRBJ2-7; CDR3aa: ASSLVTGSYEQY
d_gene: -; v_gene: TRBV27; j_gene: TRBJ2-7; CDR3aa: ASSQGPFSSKY
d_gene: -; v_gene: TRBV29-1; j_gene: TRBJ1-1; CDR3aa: SVDTGAF
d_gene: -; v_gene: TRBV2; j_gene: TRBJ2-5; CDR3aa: ASKGATSVKETQY
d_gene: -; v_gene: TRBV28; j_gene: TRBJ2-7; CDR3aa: ASSLRGGNYEQY
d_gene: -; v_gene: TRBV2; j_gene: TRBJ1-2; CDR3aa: ASSEMYGYT
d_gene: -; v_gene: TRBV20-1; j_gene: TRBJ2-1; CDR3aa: SARNNEQF
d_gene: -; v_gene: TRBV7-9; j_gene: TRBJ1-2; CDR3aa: ASSLERVTYGYT
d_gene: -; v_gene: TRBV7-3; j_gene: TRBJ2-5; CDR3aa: ASSSLPTTETQY
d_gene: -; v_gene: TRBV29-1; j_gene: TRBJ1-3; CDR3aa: SVESQGNTIY
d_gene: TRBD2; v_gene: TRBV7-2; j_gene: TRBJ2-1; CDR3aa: ASSLALQRGAVEQF
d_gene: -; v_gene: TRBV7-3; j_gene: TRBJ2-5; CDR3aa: ASSLGSGQETQY
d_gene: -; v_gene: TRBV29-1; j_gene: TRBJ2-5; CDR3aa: SVGGSWQETQY
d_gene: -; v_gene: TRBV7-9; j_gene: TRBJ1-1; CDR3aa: ASSLQVNTEAF